This TCR beta chain came from a study of T cell changes during pregnancy in multiple sclerosis. Clones were sequenced by immunoSEQ multiplex PCR, and TCRdb holds only the in-frame ones, with some missing. The table records some 63,000 clones, roughly nine tenths of them present only once. Trimming took 0 bases from V and 6 from J; bases not matched to a gene: 1. Germline CDR1 and CDR2: SEHNR and FQNEAQ (reference sequence). This CDR3 spans 13 amino acids. This receptor was taken from a female donor with multiple sclerosis, enrolled in a pregnancy study. Sequencing used peripheral blood, obtained before pregnancy. The rearrangement uses TRBV7-9 and TRBJ1-1; TRBD1 matches at 7 bases. The chain's CDR3 is CASSLARGPEAFF. The CDR3 DNA reads as TGTGCCAGCAGCTTAGCGAGGGGGCCTGAAGCTTTCTTT.